This paragraph covers one T cell receptor (beta chain) sequence. The CDR3 has 16 residues. Trimming cost V 6 bases and J 2 bases; bases outside gene matches: 11. Germline loops: CDR1 MDHEN, CDR2 SYDVKM. This sample stems from a study of shared clonotypes between healthy human individuals. Sorted-subset replicate PCRs used around 220 ng DNA, tens of thousands of T cell genomes. Data came from immunoSEQ multiplex PCR; TCRdb stores just in-frame clones and leaves some out. The profile shows roughly 2.2 million clones, about 90% of them singletons. The donor cohort consisted entirely of Caucasian adults residing in Nashville, Tennessee. Into CD45RA+ naive and CD45RA-negative memory subsets, the CD4+ cells were split.

The source material was naive CD4+ T cells from PBMCs. Subset specified: CD45RA+ positively selected. The TCR comes from a young man in good health. Some clones in this sample may be carry-over from other donors' samples. V usage is TRBV28 and J usage is TRBJ1-2, with 8 bases that match TRBD1. The CDR3 DNA follows: TGTGCCAGCAGCCAAACTGGGGGACAGGCAAACTATGGCTACACCTTC. It translates to CASSQTGGQANYGYTF.